Listed here are 28 T cell receptor beta chains from one sample, sequenced in a study of shared clonotypes between healthy human individuals. Produced via immunoSEQ multiplex PCR; TCRdb's table is partial and in-frame only. The sample shows some 1,600,000 clones, roughly 98% of them seen only once. The sample taken for sequencing was naive CD4+ T cells sorted from blood. Subset here: CD45RA+ positively selected. These receptors came from a man aged 30 to 39 in good health.

This chain joins TRBV5-5 and TRBJ1-1; 10 nucleotides align to TRBD1. This CDR3 contains 19 residues. From germline, CDR1 is SGHKS and CDR2 YYEKEE (reference sequence). After removal of 2 bases from V and 1 base from J, the junction contained 14 bases not matched to a gene. The CDR3 DNA is TGTGCCAGCAGCTTAATCATAGGGACAGGGGAATTGCGGAACACTGAAGCTTTCTTT. Encoded protein: CASSLIIGTGELRNTEAFF.

The V gene is TRBV7-9, the J gene TRBJ2-7, with D unclear. V was pared by 1 base and J by 4 bases, with 23 bases between. The germline V gene has CDR1 SEHNR and CDR2 FQNEAQ (reference sequence). The CDR3 covers 18 residues. In DNA form, the CDR3 reads TGTGCCAGCAGCTTAGGTTTGTCAGAAACCCCCGGCGGTTACGAGCAGTACTTC. Encoded protein: CASSLGLSETPGGYEQYF.

In this sample, this clone turned up once. This chain links TRBV5-1 with TRBJ2-1; no clear D. The CDR3 has 14 residues. Trimming cost V 5 bases and J 0 bases, with 9 bases left between them. Germline V CDR1 and CDR2: SGHRS, YFSETQ. In DNA form, the CDR3 reads TGCGCCAGCAGGACTCGGAGCTCCTACAATGAGCAGTTCTTC. Protein sequence: CASRTRSSYNEQFF.

This clone was recorded once. The rearrangement joins TRBV7-9 to TRBJ2-1; TRBD2 aligns across 9 bases. V gave up 6 bases and J gave up 0 bases; unmatched junction bases: 3. CDR1 and CDR2 from the germline V gene are SEHNR and FQNEAQ (reference sequence). The CDR3 consists of 15 residues. The CDR3 nucleotides are TGTGCCAGCAGGCATAGCGGGAGCTCCTACAATGAGCAGTTCTTC. This codes for CASRHSGSSYNEQFF.

V is TRBV2 and J is TRBJ2-5, with 8 bases that match TRBD2. The CDR3 is made up of 16 amino acids. Germline CDR1 and CDR2: SNHLY and FYNNEI. The trim removed 6 bases at V and 4 bases at J, leaving 13 bases unmatched. The CDR3 DNA reads TGTGCCAGCAGGTTGGGTAGCGGGACATTCCCAGAGACCCAGTACTTC. It specifies CASRLGSGTFPETQYF.

The gene calls are TRBV2 and TRBJ2-1; D is unclear. Germline lookup yields CDR1 SNHLY and CDR2 FYNNEI. V was shortened by 11 bases and J by 1 base, with 12 bases between the two germline ends. The CDR3 runs to 13 residues. The CDR3 bases are TGTGCCGGTGGGCAGGAGTCCTACAATGAGCAGTTCTTC. It yields the protein CAGGQESYNEQFF.

About this clone itself: Other nucleotide sequences in the sample specify the same CDR3. The chain joins TRBV5-1 to TRBJ2-1, with TRBD2 matching over 8 bases. Germline loops: CDR1 SGHRS, CDR2 YFSETQ. V was pared by 4 bases and J by 5 bases, with 5 bases of the junction left unmatched. The CDR3 loop spans 14 amino acids. CDR3 in DNA: TGCGCCAGCAGCCTTGGGGGACTAGACAATGAGCAGTTCTTC. Translated, it gives CASSLGGLDNEQFF.

The rearrangement links TRBV29-1 to TRBJ2-1; maybe TRBD2 (5 bases). CDR1 and CDR2 from the germline V gene are SQVTM and ANQGSEA. This CDR3 spans 12 amino acids. V shed 6 bases and J shed 5 bases, with 11 bases lying between them. CDR3 sequence: CSVRLKDNEQFF. For the CDR3, the DNA is TGCAGCGTACGACTAAAGGACAATGAGCAGTTCTTC.

J is TRBJ2-5 and V is TRBV30; D unclear. The germline V gene encodes CDR1 GTSNPN and CDR2 SVGIG (reference sequence). This CDR3 is 14 amino acids long. V was trimmed by 2 bases and J by 1 base, leaving 11 bases between them. CDR3 sequence (DNA): TGTGCCTGGAGTTTGACAAGGGTCCAAGAGACCCAGTACTTC. It translates to CAWSLTRVQETQYF.

The chain combines TRBV5-1 with TRBJ2-3; no clear D gene. The germline V gene has CDR1 SGHRS and CDR2 YFSETQ. This CDR3 region has 16 residues. Between the trimmed V and J ends, which lost 0 bases and 2 bases, there was a span of 13 bases. The CDR3 is CASSLVPLEITDTQYF. Here the CDR3 DNA reads TGCGCCAGCAGCTTGGTCCCCTTAGAGATCACAGATACGCAGTATTTT.

The chain has TRBV27 and TRBJ2-1; no firm D call. The CDR3 totals 15 residues. Germline V gene data show CDR1 as MNHEY and CDR2 as SMNVEV (reference sequence). V was clipped by 3 bases and J by 5 bases, with 14 bases between them. CDR3 loop: CASSFLVSVHNEQFF. The CDR3 DNA sequence: TGTGCCAGCAGTTTCCTAGTGAGTGTCCACAATGAGCAGTTCTTC.

V and J are TRBV28 and TRBJ2-7; D gene unclear. This CDR3 has 11 residues. Germline V gene data show CDR1 as MDHEN and CDR2 as SYDVKM. Trimming stripped 11 bases from V and 3 bases from J, with 11 bases between. CDR3 protein: CAAVGNYEQYF. The CDR3 DNA follows: TGTGCCGCAGTGGGAAACTACGAGCAGTACTTC.

The V call is TRBV28, the J call TRBJ1-3, with TRBD1 as a possible D gene (6 bases). Trimming stripped 6 bases from V and 2 bases from J, with 8 bases between. The CDR3 contains 13 residues. Germline V gene lookup returns CDR1 MDHEN and CDR2 SYDVKM. The CDR3 protein is CASSPGAGNTIYF. CDR3 nucleotides: TGTGCCAGCAGCCCAGGGGCTGGAAACACCATATATTTT.

The rearrangement uses TRBV27 and TRBJ2-7, with a possible D match to TRBD2 (5 bases). The germline V and J ends were trimmed by 3 bases and 2 bases, with 14 bases remaining between them. This CDR3 region has 15 residues. Germline CDR1 MNHEY, CDR2 SMNVEV (reference sequence). CDR3 nucleotides: TGTGCCAGCAGTTTGGCCCCACCTAGCCCCTACGAGCAGTACTTC. Translated: CASSLAPPSPYEQYF.

This rearrangement joins TRBV28 to TRBJ2-2, with no clear D. The CDR3 sequence is 12 residues long. V gave up 6 bases and J gave up 12 bases, with 14 bases separating them. Germline V lookup: CDR1 MDHEN, CDR2 SYDVKM. In DNA, the CDR3 is TGTGCCAGCAGCACAACCCCGATGAAGCTGTTTTTT. Translation gives CASSTTPMKLFF.

The V call is TRBV5-1, the J call TRBJ2-1; 11 nucleotides agree with TRBD2. The junction had 5 bases not matched to a gene; V was cut back by 3 bases and J by 3 bases. CDR3 size: 16 residues. Germline assignment: CDR1 SGHRS and CDR2 YFSETQ. Here the CDR3 DNA reads TGCGCCAGCAGCTCCGGGACTAGCGGCTTCTACAATGAGCAGTTCTTC. Its translation: CASSSGTSGFYNEQFF.

The rearrangement joins TRBV10-1 to TRBJ2-7, with 8 bases fitting TRBD2. V was clipped by 6 bases and J by 0 bases; unmatched bases: 4. The germline CDR1 and CDR2 sequences are WNHNN and SYGVQD (reference sequence). The CDR3 covers 14 residues. CDR3 protein: CASSPAGDSYEQYF. For the CDR3, the DNA is TGCGCCAGCAGCCCAGCGGGAGACTCCTACGAGCAGTACTTC.

The CDR3 region has the DNA TGTGCCAGCAGTGATAATGGCAAATACTACGAGCAGTACTTC. It translates to CASSDNGKYYEQYF. J is TRBJ2-7 and V is TRBV6-1; unclear D gene. The CDR3 sequence is 14 residues long. Per the germline V gene, CDR1 is MNHNS and CDR2 is SASEGT. Trimming shortened V by 3 bases and J by 3 bases, and 12 bases separated the two germline ends.

This clone was observed a single time. The chain has TRBV4-2 and TRBJ1-5; D remains unclear. In germline, CDR1 is LGHNA, CDR2 YNFKEQ. The CDR3 is 16 amino acids. V was cut by 0 bases and J by 3 bases, with 12 bases left in between. The CDR3 protein is CASSQEVASFNQPQHF. The CDR3 nucleotides read TGTGCCAGCAGCCAAGAAGTGGCCAGCTTCAATCAGCCCCAGCATTTT.

This chain connects TRBV18 to TRBJ2-3; the D is unclear. Germline V lookup: CDR1 KGHSH, CDR2 LQKENI. The CDR3 length is 15 residues. V lost 6 bases and J lost 0, with 13 bases in between. CDR3 nucleotide sequence: TGTGCCAGCTCGAAAGCCCCCGTCAGCACAGATACGCAGTATTTT. It encodes CASSKAPVSTDTQYF.

The J gene is TRBJ1-1, the V gene TRBV19, with TRBD1 as a possible D gene (6 bases). Germline-derived CDR1 and CDR2 are LNHDA and SQIVND (reference sequence). The CDR3 covers 12 residues. V was clipped by 10 bases and J by 1 base, with 10 bases between them. The CDR3 sequence: CATGHQNTEAFF. The CDR3 bases are TGTGCCACGGGACACCAGAACACTGAAGCTTTCTTT.

This chain connects TRBV5-1 to TRBJ2-3; D remains unclear. Trimming took 1 base from V and 2 from J, leaving 11 bases between them. CDR3 length: 15 amino acids. Germline-derived CDR1 and CDR2 are SGHRS and YFSETQ. CDR3: CASSLPAKNTDTQYF. The CDR3 DNA sequence: TGCGCCAGCAGCTTGCCGGCTAAAAACACAGATACGCAGTATTTT.

The V gene is TRBV30, the J gene TRBJ2-1; no definite D call. Germline V lookup: CDR1 GTSNPN, CDR2 SVGIG (reference sequence). The CDR3 consists of 14 residues. With 3 bases removed from V and 0 bases from J, the gap between germline ends came to 9 bases. DNA for the CDR3: TGTGCCTGGAGGCCTGCTGGCTCCTACAATGAGCAGTTCTTC. It translates to CAWRPAGSYNEQFF. Complete variable domain (other parts from reference TRBV30 and TRBJ2-1): SQTIHQWPATLVQPVGSPLSLECTVEGTSNPNLYWYRQAAGRGLQLLFYSVGIGQISSEVPQNLSASRPQDRQFILSSKKLLLSDSGFYLCAWRPAGSYNEQFFGPGTRLTVL.

The gene calls are TRBV6-5 and TRBJ2-3; 9 positions agree with TRBD2. This CDR3 has 15 residues. V shed 6 bases, J shed 5 bases, and the junction held 9 bases outside the gene matches. CDR1 is MNHEY and CDR2 is SVGAGI in the germline V gene. The CDR3 bases are TGTGCCAGCAGGAGTCTAGCGGGAATGGTAGATACGCAGTATTTT. It yields the protein CASRSLAGMVDTQYF.

The chain links TRBV28 to TRBJ1-3; a possible D gene is TRBD1 (6 bases). The CDR3 length is 15 residues. CDR1 MDHEN and CDR2 SYDVKM come from the germline V gene. V lost 5 bases and J lost 2, with 13 bases in between. The CDR3 DNA reads as TGTGCCAGCAGTGAAACGACAGGAACTGGAAACACCATATATTTT. Its protein is CASSETTGTGNTIYF.

The rearrangement links TRBV7-2 to TRBJ2-5; 7 nucleotides agree with TRBD1. Germline values: CDR1 SGHTA, CDR2 FQGNSA. This CDR3 region has 14 residues. J lost 6 bases, V lost 1 base, and 5 bases had no gene match. CDR3 in DNA: TGTGCCAGCAGCTTAGTTACAGGGGCCCAGACCCAGTACTTC. It yields the protein CASSLVTGAQTQYF.

Of note for this clone: Other DNA sequences in the same sample also yield this CDR3. CDR3 DNA: TGTGCCAGCTCACCCTCAAACGAGCAGTACTTC. Its translation is CASSPSNEQYF. The J gene is TRBJ2-7, the V gene TRBV18; D not certain. The CDR3 loop spans 11 amino acids. The ends were cut back, 3 bases at V and 5 bases at J, with 5 bases in the middle. Germline V CDR1 and CDR2: KGHSH, LQKENI.

The genes are TRBV19 and TRBJ2-4; weak D call: TRBD1 (5 bases). The CDR3 sequence is 16 residues long. Germline loops: CDR1 LNHDA, CDR2 SQIVND (reference sequence). Trimming removed 3 bases at V and 3 bases at J, with 15 bases between. The CDR3 nucleotides are TGTGCCAGTAGTATGATCGGGTTGACAGACAAAAACATTCAGTACTTC. Translating it yields CASSMIGLTDKNIQYF.